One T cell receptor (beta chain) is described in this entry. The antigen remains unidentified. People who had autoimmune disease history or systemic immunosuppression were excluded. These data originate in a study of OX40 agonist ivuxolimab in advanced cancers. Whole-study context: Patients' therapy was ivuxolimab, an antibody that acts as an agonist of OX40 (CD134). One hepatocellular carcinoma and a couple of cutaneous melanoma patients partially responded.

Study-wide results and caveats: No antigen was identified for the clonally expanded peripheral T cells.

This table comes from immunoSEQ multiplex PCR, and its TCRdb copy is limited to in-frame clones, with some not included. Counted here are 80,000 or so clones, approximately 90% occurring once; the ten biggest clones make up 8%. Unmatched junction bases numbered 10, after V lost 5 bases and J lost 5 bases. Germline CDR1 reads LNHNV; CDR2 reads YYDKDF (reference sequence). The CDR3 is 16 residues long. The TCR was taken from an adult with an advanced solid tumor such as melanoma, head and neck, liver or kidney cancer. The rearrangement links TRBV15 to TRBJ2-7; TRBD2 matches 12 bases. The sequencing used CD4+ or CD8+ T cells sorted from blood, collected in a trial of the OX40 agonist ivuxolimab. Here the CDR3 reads CATSSGGLAGKNEQYF. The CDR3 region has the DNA TGTGCCACCAGCTCGGGAGGACTAGCGGGAAAGAACGAGCAGTACTTC.